These T cell receptor beta chains were read from a single sample in a study of T cell changes during pregnancy in multiple sclerosis. Repertoires were generated with immunoSEQ multiplex PCR, while TCRdb's copy carries only in-frame clones and drops some. The data show 75,000 to 100,000 clones, around 91% seen once. Specimen: peripheral blood, collected after pregnancy. The receptors here all came from a female donor in good health, enrolled as a control in a pregnancy study. Both conserved end residues are part of each CDR3. The D gene is left open where the match is weak. Size tells how often a clone was seen (once, few, many) or the class of an expanded clone, and some rows leave it out.

clone_size: once
v_call: TRBV4-3
j_call: TRBJ1-1
d_call: .
cdr3_aa: CASSQDYYGTEAFF
cdr3_nt: TGCGCCAGCAGCCAAGATTATTACGGGACTGAAGCTTTCTTT

clone_size: .
v_call: TRBV9
j_call: TRBJ2-6
d_call: TRBD1
cdr3_aa: CASSAGGNVLTF
cdr3_nt: TGTGCCAGCAGCGCAGGGGGCAACGTCCTGACTTTC

clone_size: .
v_call: TRBV7-9
j_call: TRBJ2-3
d_call: .
cdr3_aa: CASSPPGTDTQYF
cdr3_nt: TGTGCCAGCAGCCCACCGGGCACAGATACGCAGTATTTT

clone_size: .
v_call: TRBV15
j_call: TRBJ2-7
d_call: .
cdr3_aa: CATRNRVMSNEQYF
cdr3_nt: TGTGCCACCCGAAACAGGGTAATGAGTAACGAGCAGTACTTC

clone_size: .
v_call: TRBV10-2
j_call: TRBJ2-2
d_call: TRBD2
cdr3_aa: CASSELLAGANTGELFF
cdr3_nt: TGCGCCAGCAGTGAGCTACTAGCGGGGGCGAACACCGGGGAGCTGTTTTTT

clone_size: .
v_call: TRBV6-6
j_call: TRBJ1-1
d_call: .
cdr3_aa: CASIYPRGSRTEAFF
cdr3_nt: TGTGCCAGCATCTACCCTAGGGGGTCGAGGACTGAAGCTTTCTTT

clone_size: .
v_call: TRBV30
j_call: TRBJ2-5
d_call: TRBD2
cdr3_aa: CACLTSGGFQETQYF
cdr3_nt: TGTGCCTGCCTCACTAGCGGGGGTTTTCAAGAGACCCAGTACTTC

clone_size: .
v_call: TRBV9
j_call: TRBJ2-1
d_call: TRBD1
cdr3_aa: CASSTFTGGVINEQFF
cdr3_nt: TGTGCCAGCAGCACCTTTACAGGGGGCGTGATAAATGAGCAGTTCTTC

clone_size: once
v_call: TRBV18
j_call: TRBJ2-1
d_call: TRBD1
cdr3_aa: CASSRDRGNNEQFF
cdr3_nt: TGTGCCAGCTCACGAGACAGGGGGAACAATGAGCAGTTCTTC

clone_size: .
v_call: TRBV6-5
j_call: TRBJ2-3
d_call: TRBD2
cdr3_aa: CASSLAGGLGDTQYF
cdr3_nt: TGTGCCAGCAGCCTAGCGGGGGGCCTTGGAGATACGCAGTATTTT

clone_size: .
v_call: TRBV11-2
j_call: TRBJ2-5
d_call: .
cdr3_aa: CASSSTGSPAGETQYF
cdr3_nt: TGTGCCAGCAGCTCTACAGGATCCCCGGCAGGGGAGACCCAGTACTTC

clone_size: .
v_call: TRBV27
j_call: TRBJ1-5
d_call: .
cdr3_aa: CASSLLWGPNQPQHF
cdr3_nt: TGTGCCAGCAGTTTATTATGGGGCCCCAATCAGCCCCAGCATTTT

clone_size: .
v_call: TRBV5-5
j_call: TRBJ2-1
d_call: TRBD1
cdr3_aa: CASSLIQGFTNEQFF
cdr3_nt: TGTGCCAGCAGCTTGATACAGGGGTTTACCAATGAGCAGTTCTTC

clone_size: .
v_call: TRBV28
j_call: TRBJ1-2
d_call: TRBD1
cdr3_aa: CASSLTGQNYGYTF
cdr3_nt: TGTGCCAGCAGTTTAACGGGACAGAACTATGGCTACACCTTC

clone_size: once
v_call: TRBV11-2
j_call: TRBJ2-3
d_call: .
cdr3_aa: CASSSPGTDTQYF
cdr3_nt: TGTGCCAGCAGCTCCCCCGGCACAGATACGCAGTATTTT